This T cell receptor (beta chain) was retrieved from a study of shared clonotypes between healthy human individuals. Assay runs were performed at deep level. Researchers divided each subset's genomic DNA evenly across several immunoSEQ plates. Approximately 27,000 T cell genomes, or around 290 ng DNA, went into replicate PCRs of unsorted PBMC. Authors' analysis steps: Filtering of immunoSEQ junctional sequences could not match full-length read filtering. Here immunoSEQ multiplex PCR was the method, and the copy in TCRdb shows in-frame clones only, minus some. The DNA gave D and trimming, while V, J and clone size come from that table. This table holds some 490,000 clones, 70% to 85% found once. As concerns this clone: This could be a read error, since a much larger clone is one nucleotide away.

This TCR was recovered from a woman between 40 and 50 years old in good health. Some clones in this sample may be carry-over from other donors' samples. Sequenced sample: PBMCs.

The CDR3 DNA reads TGTGCCAGCAGCCGGGGCTACGAGCAGTACTTC. It is translated as CASSRGYEQYF. The chain has TRBV14 and TRBJ2-7; D remains ambiguous. Trimming pared 4 bases from V and 3 bases from J, leaving 4 bases between. This CDR3 is built from 11 residues. In germline, CDR1 is SGHDN, CDR2 FVKESK.